This T cell receptor beta chain originates from a study of blood T cell repertoires in COVID-19. Looking at the study overall: Samples representing acute and convalescent COVID-19 were sourced from the United States, Italy and Spain.

Libraries were prepared by immunoSEQ multiplex PCR; TCRdb keeps only in-frame clonotypes and omits some of them. This repertoire shows fewer than 200,000 clones, about 90% found once; its top ten account for around 1.2%. Living in 24 US areas, the participants were between roughly 18 and 89 years of age. Membership in each cohort depended on participant-reported clinical history. With 2 bases removed from V and 10 bases from J, the gap between germline ends came to 9 bases. Germline values: CDR1 SGHAT, CDR2 FQNNGV. The CDR3 length is 12 residues. The specimen sequenced was PBMCs or T cells enriched from blood (not recorded which). This TCR was sampled from a human donor with acute COVID-19. The donor label of this sample is uncertain. This chain connects TRBV11-2 to TRBJ1-5, with D uncertain. CDR3 DNA sequence: TGTGCCAGCAGCTTAAACTCAGGCCCCCAGCATTTT. It specifies CASSLNSGPQHF.